These T cell receptor beta chains were read from a single sample in a study of blood T cell repertoires in COVID-19. Data came from immunoSEQ multiplex PCR; TCRdb stores just in-frame clones and leaves some out. Of approximately 350,000 clones in the sample, 85% to 90% were seen once. Sample: PBMCs or T cells enriched from blood (not recorded which). The receptors derive from a man younger than 35 who had recovered from COVID-19. The CDR3 runs from the conserved cysteine through the conserved F or W. Fields, in order: V gene, D gene, J gene, clone size, CDR3 protein, CDR3 DNA. D genes are given only for firm matches. Clone sizes are given selectively: once, few, many, or a class where the clone is expanded.

TRBV7-2	TRBD2	TRBJ2-5	.	CASSLVPAGEETQYF	TGTGCCAGCAGCTTAGTTCCAGCGGGAGAAGAGACCCAGTACTTC
TRBV18	.	TRBJ1-3	.	CASSPVAGSGNTIYF	TGTGCCAGCTCCCCGGTAGCCGGCTCTGGAAACACCATATATTTT
TRBV4-1	TRBD1	TRBJ2-5	.	CASSQGDRGGRGETQYF	TGCGCCAGCAGCCAAGGGGACAGGGGCGGACGAGGAGAGACCCAGTACTTC
TRBV5-4	.	TRBJ1-2	.	CASSQGTNYGYTF	TGTGCCAGCAGCCAGGGAACGAACTATGGCTACACCTTC
TRBV7-8	TRBD2	TRBJ2-3	.	CASSPSRLRGGSTDTQYF	TGTGCCAGCAGCCCCTCCCGACTCCGCGGGGGTAGCACAGATACGCAGTATTTT
TRBV7-3	.	TRBJ2-1	few	CASSFLDNEQFF	TGTGCCAGCAGCTTTCTAGACAATGAGCAGTTCTTC
TRBV12-3/TRBV12-4	.	TRBJ1-2	.	CASSSTGQGYTF	TGTGCCAGCAGTTCAACAGGGCAGGGCTACACCTTC
TRBV7-7	TRBD2	TRBJ2-2	.	CASSATSVANTGELFF	TGTGCCAGCAGCGCGACTAGCGTCGCGAACACCGGGGAGCTGTTTTTT
TRBV29-1	TRBD1	TRBJ2-7	once	CSVAGTQGATYEQYF	TGCAGCGTTGCCGGAACCCAGGGGGCGACCTACGAGCAGTACTTC
TRBV11-2	.	TRBJ1-1	once	CASSPRGMNTEAFF	TGTGCCAGCAGCCCTCGAGGGATGAACACTGAAGCTTTCTTT
TRBV7-9	.	TRBJ1-1	.	CASSERQVSNTEAFF	TGTGCCAGCAGCGAACGACAGGTCTCGAACACTGAAGCTTTCTTT
TRBV4-1	.	TRBJ2-2	.	CASSQGTRTGELFF	TGCGCCAGCAGCCAGGGCACACGAACCGGGGAGCTGTTTTTT
TRBV29-1	TRBD1	TRBJ1-2	once	CSVADRGLGYTF	TGCAGCGTTGCGGACAGGGGGCTTGGCTACACCTTC
TRBV7-9	.	TRBJ1-6	.	CASSLSGGALHF	TGTGCTAGCAGCTTATCCGGCGGCGCCCTCCACTTT
TRBV6-1	TRBD2	TRBJ2-7	once	CASSEGHPWYSGTNLDEQYF	TGTGCCAGCAGTGAAGGACACCCTTGGTACTCCGGGACTAACCTGGACGAGCAGTACTTC
TRBV27	.	TRBJ2-5	.	CASIEETQYF	TGTGCCAGCATTGAGGAGACCCAGTACTTC
TRBV19	.	TRBJ2-2	.	CASMGRVNTGELFF	TGTGCCAGTATGGGCAGGGTAAACACCGGGGAGCTGTTTTTT
TRBV6-5	TRBD1	TRBJ1-6	.	CASRIRQGAGSPLHF	TGTGCCAGCAGAATTAGACAGGGGGCCGGTTCACCCCTCCACTTT
TRBV28	.	TRBJ1-6	.	CASRPRGSSYNSPLHF	TGTGCCAGCAGGCCCCGAGGGTCCTCCTATAATTCACCCCTCCACTTT
TRBV5-4	TRBD2	TRBJ2-1	.	CASRLASGSSSYNEQFF	TGTGCCAGCCGCCTGGCTAGCGGGTCGAGCTCCTACAATGAGCAGTTCTTC
TRBV19	TRBD1	TRBJ1-4	.	CASSIAGFGTANEKLFF	TGTGCCAGTAGTATAGCAGGTTTCGGGACAGCTAATGAAAAACTGTTTTTT
TRBV9	TRBD1	TRBJ1-1	few	CASSPRPGTVVAFF	TGTGCCAGCAGCCCACGTCCCGGGACAGTTGTAGCTTTCTTT
TRBV6-5	.	TRBJ2-7	.	CASTRGSSYEQYF	TGTGCCAGCACTCGGGGGAGCTCCTACGAGCAGTACTTC
TRBV9	TRBD1	TRBJ1-4	few	CASSVDGTGNEKLFF	TGTGCCAGCAGCGTAGACGGGACAGGGAATGAAAAACTGTTTTTT
TRBV19	TRBD1	TRBJ2-4	.	CASSKAGGKTLAKNIQYF	TGTGCCAGTAGTAAGGCAGGGGGCAAAACCTTAGCCAAAAACATTCAGTACTTC
TRBV5-1	.	TRBJ1-5	once	CASSSEGGDPQHF	TGCGCCAGCAGCTCGGAGGGGGGGGACCCCCAGCATTTT
TRBV6-2/TRBV6-3	.	TRBJ2-3	.	CASSYSTKGLSRTDTQYF	TGTGCCAGCAGTTACTCGACGAAGGGGCTGAGCCGCACAGATACGCAGTATTTT
TRBV19	.	TRBJ2-3	.	CASSIGGSSTDTQYF	TGTGCCAGTAGTATCGGAGGGTCGAGCACAGATACGCAGTATTTT
TRBV28	TRBD2	TRBJ2-7	.	CASSLFRGSDEQYF	TGTGCCAGCAGTTTATTTCGCGGGAGTGACGAGCAGTACTTC
TRBV5-1	TRBD1	TRBJ2-2	.	CASSAGQGTTGELFF	TGCGCCAGCAGCGCAGGACAGGGGACCACCGGGGAGCTGTTTTTT
TRBV6-5	.	TRBJ1-1	.	CASTAFGNTEAFF	TGTGCCAGCACCGCGTTCGGGAACACTGAAGCTTTCTTT
TRBV7-3	TRBD2	TRBJ2-1	few	CASSNGLVKEQFF	TGTGCCAGCAGCAACGGACTAGTCAAAGAGCAGTTCTTC
TRBV5-1	.	TRBJ1-4	.	CASSFGSPSEKLFF	TGCGCCAGCAGCTTTGGGAGTCCGAGCGAAAAACTGTTTTTT
TRBV2	TRBD1	TRBJ1-2	.	CASRGQAGGYTF	TGTGCCAGCAGGGGACAGGCGGGGGGCTACACCTTC
TRBV3-1/TRBV3-2	.	TRBJ2-5	.	CASRRLAEQETQYF	TGTGCCAGCAGGAGACTGGCGGAACAAGAGACCCAGTACTTC
TRBV5-5	TRBD1	TRBJ2-7	few	CASSRTGNYEQYF	TGTGCCAGCTCCCGGACAGGCAATTACGAGCAGTACTTC
TRBV2	TRBD1	TRBJ1-2	.	CASTTLGLGRGNGYTF	TGTGCCAGCACAACACTGGGCCTTGGCAGGGGGAATGGCTACACCTTC
TRBV19	.	TRBJ1-5	.	CASSIPLLQPQHF	TGTGCCAGTAGTATTCCCCTTCTCCAGCCCCAGCATTTT
TRBV4-2	TRBD2	TRBJ2-7	.	CASSQVGTSGSYEQYF	TGTGCCAGCAGCCAAGTAGGGACTAGCGGGTCCTACGAGCAGTACTTC
TRBV15	TRBD1	TRBJ2-5	.	CATSNDRGPLGGTQYF	TGTGCCACCAGCAACGACAGGGGCCCTCTAGGTGGGACCCAGTACTTC
TRBV11-2	.	TRBJ1-1	.	CASSLVILRNTEAFF	TGTGCCAGCAGCTTAGTTATACTCCGGAACACTGAAGCTTTCTTT
TRBV29-1	.	TRBJ1-1	.	CSVALGWGARNTEAFF	TGCAGCGTTGCTTTAGGCTGGGGAGCCCGGAACACTGAAGCTTTCTTT
TRBV4-1	TRBD2	TRBJ2-1	once	CASSQAPGTSGRAVEQFF	TGCGCCAGCAGCCAAGCCCCCGGGACTAGCGGGAGGGCCGTTGAGCAGTTCTTC